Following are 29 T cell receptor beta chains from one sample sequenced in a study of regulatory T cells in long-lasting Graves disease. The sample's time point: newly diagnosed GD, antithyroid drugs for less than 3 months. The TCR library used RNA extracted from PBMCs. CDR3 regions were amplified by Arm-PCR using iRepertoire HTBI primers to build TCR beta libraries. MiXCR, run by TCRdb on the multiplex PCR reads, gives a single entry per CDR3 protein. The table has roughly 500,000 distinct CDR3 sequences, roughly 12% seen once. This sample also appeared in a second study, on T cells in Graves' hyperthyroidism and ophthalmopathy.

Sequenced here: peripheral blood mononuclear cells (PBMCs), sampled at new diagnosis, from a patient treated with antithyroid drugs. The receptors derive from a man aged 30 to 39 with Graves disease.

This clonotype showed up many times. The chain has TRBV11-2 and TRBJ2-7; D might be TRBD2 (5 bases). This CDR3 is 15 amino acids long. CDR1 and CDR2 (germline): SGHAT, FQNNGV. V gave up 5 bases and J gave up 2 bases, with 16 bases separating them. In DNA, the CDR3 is TGTGCCAGCAGCCGCACCGGGATTGGTACCTACGAGCAGTACTTC. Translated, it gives CASSRTGIGTYEQYF.

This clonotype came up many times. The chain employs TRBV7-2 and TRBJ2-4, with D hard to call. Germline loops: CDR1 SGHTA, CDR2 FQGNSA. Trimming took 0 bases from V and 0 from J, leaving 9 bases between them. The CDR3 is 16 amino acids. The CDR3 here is CASSLAGLLAKNIQYF. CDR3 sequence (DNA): TGTGCCAGCAGCTTAGCGGGTCTCCTAGCCAAAAACATTCAGTACTTC.

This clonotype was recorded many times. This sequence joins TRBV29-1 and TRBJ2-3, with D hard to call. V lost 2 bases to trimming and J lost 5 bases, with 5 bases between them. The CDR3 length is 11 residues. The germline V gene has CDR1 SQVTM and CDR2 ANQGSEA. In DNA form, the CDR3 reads TGCAGCGTTGAATTTGGAGATACGCAGTATTTT. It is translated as CSVEFGDTQYF.

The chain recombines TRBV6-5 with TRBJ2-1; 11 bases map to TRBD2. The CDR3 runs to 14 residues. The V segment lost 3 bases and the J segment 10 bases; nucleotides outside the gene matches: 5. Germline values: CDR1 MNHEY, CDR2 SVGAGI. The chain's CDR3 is CASSYLAGGYEQFF. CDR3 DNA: TGTGCCAGCAGTTATCTAGCGGGAGGCTACGAGCAGTTCTTC.

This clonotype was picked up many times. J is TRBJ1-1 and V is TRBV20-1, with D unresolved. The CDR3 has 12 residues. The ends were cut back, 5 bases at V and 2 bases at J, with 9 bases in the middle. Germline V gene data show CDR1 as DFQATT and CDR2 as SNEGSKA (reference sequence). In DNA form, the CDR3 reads TGCAGTGCTCCCTTCAGCAACACTGAAGCTTTCTTT. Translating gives CSAPFSNTEAFF.

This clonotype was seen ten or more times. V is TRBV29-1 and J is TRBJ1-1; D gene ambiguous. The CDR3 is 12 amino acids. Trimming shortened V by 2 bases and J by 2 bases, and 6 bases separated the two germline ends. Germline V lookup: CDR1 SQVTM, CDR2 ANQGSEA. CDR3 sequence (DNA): TGCAGCGTTGAATCACCCAACACTGAAGCTTTCTTT. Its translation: CSVESPNTEAFF.

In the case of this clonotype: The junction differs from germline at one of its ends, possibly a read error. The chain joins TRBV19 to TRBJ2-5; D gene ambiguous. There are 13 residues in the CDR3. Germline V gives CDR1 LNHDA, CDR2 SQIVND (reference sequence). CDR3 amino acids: CASNIGPQETQYF. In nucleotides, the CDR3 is TGTGCCAGTAATATAGGGCCGCAAGAGACCCAGTACTTC.

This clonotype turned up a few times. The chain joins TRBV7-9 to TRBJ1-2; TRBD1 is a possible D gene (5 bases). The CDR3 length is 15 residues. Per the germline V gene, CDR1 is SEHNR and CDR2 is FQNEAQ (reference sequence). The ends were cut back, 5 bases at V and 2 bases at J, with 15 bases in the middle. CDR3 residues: CASSASTGHNYGYTF. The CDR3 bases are TGTGCCAGCAGCGCCAGCACGGGGCACAACTATGGCTACACCTTC.

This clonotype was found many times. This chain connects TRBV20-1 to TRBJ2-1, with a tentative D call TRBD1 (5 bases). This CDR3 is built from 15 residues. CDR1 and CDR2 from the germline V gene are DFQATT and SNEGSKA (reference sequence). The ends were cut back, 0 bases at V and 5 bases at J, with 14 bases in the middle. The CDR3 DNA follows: TGCAGTGCTAGAGATCTGGGGCTACACGACAATGAGCAGTTCTTC. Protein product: CSARDLGLHDNEQFF.

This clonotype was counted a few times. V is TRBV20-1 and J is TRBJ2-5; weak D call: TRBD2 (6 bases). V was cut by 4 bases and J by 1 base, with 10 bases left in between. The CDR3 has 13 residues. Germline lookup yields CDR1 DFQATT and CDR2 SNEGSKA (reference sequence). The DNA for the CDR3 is TGCAGTGCTATATTAGCGGTCCAAGAGACCCAGTACTTC. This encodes CSAILAVQETQYF.

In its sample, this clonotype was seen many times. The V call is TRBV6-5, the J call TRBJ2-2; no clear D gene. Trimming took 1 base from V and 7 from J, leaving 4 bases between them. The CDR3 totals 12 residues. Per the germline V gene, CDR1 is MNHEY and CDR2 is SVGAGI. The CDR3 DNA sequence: TGTGCCAGCAGTTACTACGACGGGGAGCTGTTTTTT. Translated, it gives CASSYYDGELFF.

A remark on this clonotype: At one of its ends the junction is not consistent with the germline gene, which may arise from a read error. In nucleotides, the CDR3 is TGTGCCAGCAGCCCGGGGGACAGGGGGAACACCGGGGAGCTGTTTTTT. It codes for CASSPGDRGNTGELFF. This rearrangement joins TRBV5-1 to TRBJ2-2; 10 nucleotides agree with TRBD1. The CDR3 covers 16 residues. Germline CDR1 reads SGHRS; CDR2 reads YFSETQ.

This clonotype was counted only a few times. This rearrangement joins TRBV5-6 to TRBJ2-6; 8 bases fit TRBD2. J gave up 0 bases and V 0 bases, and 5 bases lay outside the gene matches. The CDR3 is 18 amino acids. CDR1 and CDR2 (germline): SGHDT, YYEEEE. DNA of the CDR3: TGTGCCAGCAGCTTGGGACTAGCGATATGCTCTGGGGCCAACGTCCTGACTTTC. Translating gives CASSLGLAICSGANVLTF. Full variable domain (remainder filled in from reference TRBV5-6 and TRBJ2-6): DAGVTQSPTHLIKTRGQQVTLRCSPKSGHDTVSWYQQALGQGPQFIFQYYEEEERQRGNFPDRFSGHQFPNYSSELNVNALLLGDSALYLCASSLGLAICSGANVLTFGAGSRLTVL.

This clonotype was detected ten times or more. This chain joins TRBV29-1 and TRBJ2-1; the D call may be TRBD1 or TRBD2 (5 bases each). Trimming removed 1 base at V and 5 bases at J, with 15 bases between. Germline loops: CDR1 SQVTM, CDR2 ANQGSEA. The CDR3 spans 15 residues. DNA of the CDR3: TGCAGCGTTGAAGGGTCCCGGGACGGAAACAATGAGCAGTTCTTC. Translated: CSVEGSRDGNNEQFF.

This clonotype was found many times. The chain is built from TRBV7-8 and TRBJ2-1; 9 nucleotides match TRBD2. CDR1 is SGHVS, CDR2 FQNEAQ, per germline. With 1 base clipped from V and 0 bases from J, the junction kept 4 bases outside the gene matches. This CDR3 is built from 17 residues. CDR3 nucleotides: TGTGCCAGCAGCTTAGAGACTAGCGGTAGCTCCTACAATGAGCAGTTCTTC. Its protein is CASSLETSGSSYNEQFF.

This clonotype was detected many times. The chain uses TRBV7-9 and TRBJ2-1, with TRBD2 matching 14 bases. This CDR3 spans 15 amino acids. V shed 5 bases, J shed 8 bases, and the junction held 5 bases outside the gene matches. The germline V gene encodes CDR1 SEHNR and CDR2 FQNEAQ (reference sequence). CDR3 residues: CASSPTSGRADEQFF. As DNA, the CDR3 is TGTGCCAGCAGCCCGACTAGCGGGAGGGCTGATGAGCAGTTCTTC.

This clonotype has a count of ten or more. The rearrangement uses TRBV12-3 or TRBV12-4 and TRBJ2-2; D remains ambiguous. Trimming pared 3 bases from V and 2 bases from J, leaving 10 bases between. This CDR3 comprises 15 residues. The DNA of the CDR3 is TGTGCCAGCAGTTTTGTATATGTCAACACCGGGGAGCTGTTTTTT. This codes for CASSFVYVNTGELFF.

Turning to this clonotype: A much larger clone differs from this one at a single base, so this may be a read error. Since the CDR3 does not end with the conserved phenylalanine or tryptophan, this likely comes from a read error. The CDR3 protein is CASRARGGYNEQFL. The CDR3 bases are TGTGCCAGCAGAGCCCGGGGGGGGTACAATGAGCAGTTCCTC. The rearrangement joins TRBV12-3 or TRBV12-4 to TRBJ2-1, with 8 bases matching TRBD2. With V trimmed by 6 bases and J by 4 bases, 5 bases remained unmatched. CDR3 length: 14 residues.

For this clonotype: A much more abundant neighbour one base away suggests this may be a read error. The DNA of the CDR3 is TGCAGTGCTAGTCCGGGCAAGACCTACGAGCAGCACTTC. As protein: CSASPGKTYEQHF. This chain joins TRBV20-1 and TRBJ2-7; D ambiguous. The CDR3 has 13 amino acids. Per the germline V gene, CDR1 is DFQATT and CDR2 is SNEGSKA (reference sequence).

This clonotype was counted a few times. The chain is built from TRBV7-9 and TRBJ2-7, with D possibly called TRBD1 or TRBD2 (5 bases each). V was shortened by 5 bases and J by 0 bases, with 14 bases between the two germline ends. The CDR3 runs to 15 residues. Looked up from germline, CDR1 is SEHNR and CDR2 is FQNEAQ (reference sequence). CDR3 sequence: CASSGGGPGSYEQYF. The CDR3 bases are TGTGCCAGCAGCGGTGGGGGACCGGGCTCCTACGAGCAGTACTTC.

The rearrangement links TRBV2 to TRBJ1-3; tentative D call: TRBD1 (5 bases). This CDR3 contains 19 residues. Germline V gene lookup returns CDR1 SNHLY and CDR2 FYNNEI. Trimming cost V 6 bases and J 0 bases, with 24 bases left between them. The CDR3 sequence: CASRVFPGTEGSSGNTIYF. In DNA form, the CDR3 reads TGTGCCAGCAGGGTTTTTCCCGGGACCGAAGGCTCCTCTGGAAACACCATATATTTT.

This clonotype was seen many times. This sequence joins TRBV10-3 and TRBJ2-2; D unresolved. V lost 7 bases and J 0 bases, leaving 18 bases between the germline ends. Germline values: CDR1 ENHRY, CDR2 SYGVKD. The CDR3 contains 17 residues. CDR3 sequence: CAINVVDGQTNTGELFF. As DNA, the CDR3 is TGTGCCATCAACGTGGTAGACGGGCAAACGAACACCGGGGAGCTGTTTTTT.

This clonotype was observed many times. CDR3 sequence reads: CSAGGGDRLYEQYF. CDR3 coding DNA: TGCAGTGCTGGGGGTGGGGACAGGCTCTACGAGCAGTACTTC. The chain is built from TRBV20-1 and TRBJ2-7; 8 positions agree with TRBD1. Germline V CDR1 and CDR2: DFQATT, SNEGSKA (reference sequence). Trimming removed 5 bases from V and 3 bases from J; junction bases left unmatched: 9. The CDR3 totals 14 residues.

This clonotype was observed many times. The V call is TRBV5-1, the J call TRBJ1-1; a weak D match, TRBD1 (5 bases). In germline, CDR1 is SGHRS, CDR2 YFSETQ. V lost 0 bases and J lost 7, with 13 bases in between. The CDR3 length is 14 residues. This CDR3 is CASSLVMGPSEAFF. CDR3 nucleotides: TGCGCCAGCAGCTTGGTTATGGGACCGAGTGAAGCTTTCTTT.

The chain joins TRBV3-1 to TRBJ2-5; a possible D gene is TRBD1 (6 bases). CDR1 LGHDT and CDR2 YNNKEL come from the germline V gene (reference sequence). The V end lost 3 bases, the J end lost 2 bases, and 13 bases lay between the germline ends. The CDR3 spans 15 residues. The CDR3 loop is CASSHRRDKQETQYF. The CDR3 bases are TGTGCCAGCAGCCACCGCCGGGACAAGCAAGAGACCCAGTACTTC.

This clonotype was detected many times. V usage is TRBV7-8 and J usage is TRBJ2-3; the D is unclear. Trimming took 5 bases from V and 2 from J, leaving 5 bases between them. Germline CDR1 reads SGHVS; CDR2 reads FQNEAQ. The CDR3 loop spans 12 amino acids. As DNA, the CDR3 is TGTGCCAGCAGCACTTACACAGATACGCAGTATTTT. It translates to CASSTYTDTQYF. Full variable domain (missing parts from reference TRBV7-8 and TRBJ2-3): GAGVSQSPRYKVAKRGQDVALRCDPISGHVSLFWYQQALGQGPEFLTYFQNEAQLDKSGLPSDRFFAERPEGSVSTLKIQRTQQEDSAVYLCASSTYTDTQYFGPGTRLTVL.

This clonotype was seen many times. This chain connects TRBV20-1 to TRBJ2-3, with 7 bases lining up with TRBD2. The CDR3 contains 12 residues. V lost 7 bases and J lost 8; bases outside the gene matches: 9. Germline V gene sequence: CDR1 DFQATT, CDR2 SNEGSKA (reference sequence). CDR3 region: CSGKREIGTQYF. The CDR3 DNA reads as TGCAGTGGGAAGCGGGAAATTGGTACGCAGTATTTT.

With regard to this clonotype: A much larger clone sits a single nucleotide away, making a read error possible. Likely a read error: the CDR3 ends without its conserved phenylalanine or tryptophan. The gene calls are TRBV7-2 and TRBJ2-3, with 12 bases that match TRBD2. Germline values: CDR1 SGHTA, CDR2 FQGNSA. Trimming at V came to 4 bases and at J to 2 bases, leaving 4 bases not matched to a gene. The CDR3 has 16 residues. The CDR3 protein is CASSSGTSGYTDTQYV. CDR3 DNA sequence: TGTGCCAGCAGCTCCGGGACTAGCGGGTACACAGATACGCAGTATGTT.

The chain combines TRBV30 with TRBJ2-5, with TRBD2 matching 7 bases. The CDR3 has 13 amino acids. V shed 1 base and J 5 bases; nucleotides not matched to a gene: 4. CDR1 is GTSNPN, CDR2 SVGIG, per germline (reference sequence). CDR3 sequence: CAWSGGGWETQYF. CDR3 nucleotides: TGTGCCTGGAGTGGGGGGGGATGGGAGACCCAGTACTTC.